This T cell receptor beta chain is from a study of blood T cell repertoires in COVID-19. Background on the study: Donors in the United States, Italy and Spain gave samples during acute or convalescent COVID-19.

Assay used: immunoSEQ multiplex PCR; TCRdb lists only in-frame clones, some missing. The sample has 180,000 or so clones, over 75% seen once. Assignments of participants to cohorts depended upon their own reported clinical history. The J segment lost 1 base and the V segment lost 3 bases, leaving 8 bases of the junction unmatched. Looked up from germline, CDR1 is MDHEN and CDR2 is SYDVKM. The CDR3 totals 16 residues. The sequence was collected from a woman aged 18-35 years who had recovered from COVID-19. The J gene is TRBJ2-7, the V gene TRBV28; 8 bases map to TRBD2. The sample comprised PBMCs or T cells enriched from blood (not recorded which). The DNA of the CDR3 is TGTGCCAGCAGTTTGCGCGGGAGGTATAGTTCCTACGAGCAGTACTTC. Residues: CASSLRGRYSSYEQYF.